This record looks at one TCR beta chain sequence and its context. The sample originates from a study of blood T cell repertoires in COVID-19. Study at large: COVID-19 samples, acute and convalescent, were from the United States, Italy and Spain. The analysed material was cDNA or gDNA that came from T cells, B-cell-depleted T cells, or PBMCs.

In the authors' methods: Nucleated cell counts were estimated from reference gene primer amplification. Using immunoSEQ multiplex PCR, the repertoire was profiled, and TCRdb retains in-frame clones only, with some absent. V, J and clone size were drawn from that table, and D and trimming were deduced from the DNA. The sample shows more than 85,000 clones, less than 85% of them seen only once. The TCR sequence derives from a woman of 80 years or more with acute or convalescent COVID-19. Sequencing was done on a sample of peripheral blood.

The CDR3 nucleotides are TGTGCCAGCAGCGTATCAGGGGGCTACGAGCAGTACTTC. Amino acid sequence: CASSVSGGYEQYF. The gene calls are TRBV9 and TRBJ2-7, with 7 bases aligning to TRBD1. The CDR3 is 13 residues long. The trim removed 1 base at V and 3 bases at J, leaving 1 base unmatched. Germline lookup yields CDR1 SGDLS and CDR2 YYNGEE.